This T cell receptor (beta chain) was sequenced during a study of cytomegalovirus exposure and HLA in healthy donors. V lost 5 bases to trimming and J lost 0 bases, with 20 bases between them. This CDR3 comprises 19 residues. The germline V gene has CDR1 MNHEY and CDR2 SMNVEV (reference sequence). This clone has only a few counts. Its specificity is not known. Overall study findings and caveats: In a later analysis, DRB1 alleles had the most associated TCRs; HLA-C alleles the fewest.

A multiplex PCR was run with 60 Vbeta primers and 13 Jbeta primers. The table came from immunoSEQ multiplex PCR; TCRdb's copy has only in-frame clones and leaves some out. This table has some 120,000 clones, roughly 80% appearing once. Sequencing was done on a sample of PBMCs. The rearrangement uses TRBV27 and TRBJ1-6; TRBD1 is a possible D gene (5 bases). The TCR was taken from a man aged 25-45 years in good health and CMV-seropositive. The CDR3 loop reads CASSVEPGLRPSYNSPLHF. The CDR3 DNA reads as TGTGCCAGCAGTGTCGAACCGGGACTGCGTCCCTCCTATAATTCACCCCTCCACTTT.